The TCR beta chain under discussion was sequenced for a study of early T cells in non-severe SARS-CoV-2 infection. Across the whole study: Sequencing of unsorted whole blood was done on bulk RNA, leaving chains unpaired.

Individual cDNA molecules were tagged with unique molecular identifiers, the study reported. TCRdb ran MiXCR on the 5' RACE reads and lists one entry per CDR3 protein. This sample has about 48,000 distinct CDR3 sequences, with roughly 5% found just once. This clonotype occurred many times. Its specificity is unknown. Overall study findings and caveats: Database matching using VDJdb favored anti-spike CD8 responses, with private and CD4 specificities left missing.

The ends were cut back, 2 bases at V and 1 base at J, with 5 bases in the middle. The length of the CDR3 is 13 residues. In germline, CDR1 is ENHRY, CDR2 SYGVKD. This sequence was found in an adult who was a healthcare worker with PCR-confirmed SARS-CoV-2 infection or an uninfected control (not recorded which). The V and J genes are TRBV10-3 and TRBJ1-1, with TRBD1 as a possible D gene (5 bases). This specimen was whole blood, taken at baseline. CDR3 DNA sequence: TGTGCCATCAGTGAGCAGGGGAACACTGAAGCTTTCTTT. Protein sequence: CAISEQGNTEAFF.